These 25 T cell receptor beta chains share one sample of origin, sequenced in a study of blood T cell repertoires in COVID-19. This table comes from immunoSEQ multiplex PCR, and its TCRdb copy is limited to in-frame clones, with some not included. The sample lists some 120,000 clones, around three quarters occurring once. The sequenced material came from peripheral blood. These receptors originate from a human donor in a cohort sampled during active COVID-19.

This clone was counted between two and nine times. The rearrangement uses TRBV19 and TRBJ2-2, with D perhaps TRBD2 (5 bases). The CDR3 is made up of 14 amino acids. Deletions cut 8 bases from V and 3 bases from J, with 13 bases between. CDR1 is LNHDA and CDR2 is SQIVND in the germline V gene (reference sequence). The CDR3 spells CASHRWGDTGELFF. The CDR3, as DNA: TGTGCCAGTCATAGATGGGGAGACACCGGGGAGCTGTTTTTT.

The J gene is TRBJ2-1, the V gene TRBV11-3; D might be TRBD1 (6 bases). The V end lost 5 bases, the J end lost 6 bases, and 8 bases lay between the germline ends. CDR3 size: 12 residues. CDR1 SGHNT and CDR2 YENEEA come from the germline V gene. For the CDR3, the DNA is TGTGCCAGCAGCGCACAGGGCAATGAGCAGTTCTTC. It yields the protein CASSAQGNEQFF.

J is TRBJ2-3 and V is TRBV11-2, with TRBD1 identical over 8 bases. Trimming took 1 base from V and 4 from J; bases not matched to a gene: 4. The CDR3 is made up of 15 amino acids. Germline CDR1 and CDR2: SGHAT and FQNNGV. CDR3 sequence: CASSLARGRADTQYF. The CDR3 DNA sequence: TGTGCCAGCAGCTTAGCCAGGGGGCGAGCAGATACGCAGTATTTT.

The chain links TRBV5-4 to TRBJ1-2, with 7 bases that match TRBD1. After removal of 6 bases from V and 0 bases from J, the junction contained 14 bases not matched to a gene. This CDR3 is built from 17 residues. From germline, CDR1 is SGHNT and CDR2 YYREEE (reference sequence). This chain's CDR3 is CASTPGTVLRANYGYTF. CDR3 DNA: TGTGCCAGCACCCCCGGGACAGTTTTACGAGCTAACTATGGCTACACCTTC.

The rearrangement joins TRBV5-1 to TRBJ1-1, with D unresolved. This CDR3 has 13 residues. V was shortened by 0 bases and J by 3 bases, with 6 bases between the two germline ends. Germline V lookup: CDR1 SGHRS, CDR2 YFSETQ. CDR3 nucleotides: TGCGCCAGCAGCTTGGCCGTCGACACTGAAGCTTTCTTT. This translates into CASSLAVDTEAFF.

This clone was found once. The chain employs TRBV9 and TRBJ1-4; TRBD1 matches 7 bases. J was trimmed by 10 bases and V by 3 bases; bases with no gene match: 9. Germline V gives CDR1 SGDLS, CDR2 YYNGEE. CDR3 size: 14 residues. The DNA of the CDR3 is TGTGCCAGCAGCGCAGGGGGAGCCGGCGGAAAACTGTTTTTT. It codes for CASSAGGAGGKLFF.

V is TRBV6-2 or TRBV6-3 and J is TRBJ2-7; tentative D call: TRBD1 (6 bases). CDR1 and CDR2 from the germline V gene are MNHEY and SVGEGT. V lost 4 bases and J lost 0, with 13 bases in between. The CDR3 is 15 residues long. CDR3 amino acids: CASSSWQGSSYEQYF. The CDR3 DNA is TGTGCCAGCAGTTCCTGGCAGGGGAGCTCCTACGAGCAGTACTTC.

This chain connects TRBV28 to TRBJ1-5; 8 bases fit TRBD1. V dropped 5 bases and J dropped 7; count of bases not matched to a gene: 7. Germline assignment: CDR1 MDHEN and CDR2 SYDVKM. CDR3 length equals 14 residues. The CDR3, as DNA: TGTGCCAGCAGTACCCCAGGGGGCTGGCAGCCCCAGCATTTT. It encodes CASSTPGGWQPQHF.

This chain uses TRBV7-2 with TRBJ1-5, with TRBD1 as a possible D gene (6 bases). The CDR3 sequence is 14 residues long. V was trimmed by 3 bases and J by 2 bases, leaving 8 bases between them. Germline values: CDR1 SGHTA, CDR2 FQGNSA. CDR3 DNA: TGTGCCAGCAGCTTCAAGGGGGGCAATCAGCCCCAGCATTTT. This gives the protein CASSFKGGNQPQHF.

The rearrangement joins TRBV2 to TRBJ2-1; D perhaps matches TRBD1 (5 bases). Germline V gene data show CDR1 as SNHLY and CDR2 as FYNNEI. With 3 bases removed from V and 0 bases from J, the gap between germline ends came to 9 bases. This CDR3 region has 15 residues. In DNA, the CDR3 is TGTGCCAGCAGTGATTCTGGGGCCTCCTACAATGAGCAGTTCTTC. Translation gives CASSDSGASYNEQFF.

The chain recombines TRBV20-1 with TRBJ2-7, with D hard to call. With 6 bases removed from V and 2 bases from J, the gap between germline ends came to 8 bases. This CDR3 comprises 11 residues. Germline-derived CDR1 and CDR2 are DFQATT and SNEGSKA (reference sequence). In DNA, the CDR3 is TGCAGTGCCCTCACGGCCTACGAGCAGTACTTC. Translating it yields CSALTAYEQYF.

This clone is a singleton in its sample. The rearrangement uses TRBV9 and TRBJ2-2; no clear D. Trimming removed 2 bases from V and 1 base from J, with 9 bases in between. From germline, CDR1 is SGDLS and CDR2 YYNGEE. This CDR3 region has 15 residues. Here the CDR3 DNA reads TGTGCCAGCAGCGTCGCCACACAGAACACCGGGGAGCTGTTTTTT. It specifies CASSVATQNTGELFF. The full variable domain, its missing parts supplied by reference TRBV9 and TRBJ2-2, is DSGVTQTPKHLITATGQRVTLRCSPRSGDLSVYWYQQSLDQGLQFLIQYYNGEERAKGNILERFSAQQFPDLHSELNLSSLELGDSALYFCASSVATQNTGELFFGEGSRLTVL.

The chain joins TRBV24-1 to TRBJ1-2, with 11 bases fitting TRBD1. Germline V gene data show CDR1 as KGHDR and CDR2 as SFDVKD. The CDR3 is made up of 18 amino acids. V dropped 4 bases and J dropped 4; count of bases not matched to a gene: 13. In DNA, the CDR3 is TGTGCCACCAGTGAATCCTTCGGGACAGGGGGAATAGGCTATGGCTACACCTTC. It codes for CATSESFGTGGIGYGYTF.

This clone has just a few counts. The chain employs TRBV5-6 and TRBJ1-2, with 7 bases matching TRBD1. Trimming took 4 bases from V and 5 from J; bases not matched to a gene: 17. Germline assignment: CDR1 SGHDT and CDR2 YYEEEE. The CDR3 loop spans 17 amino acids. The CDR3 loop reads CASSRTRGPTPLYGYTF. CDR3 nucleotides: TGTGCCAGCAGCCGTACGAGGGGGCCTACCCCTCTATATGGCTACACCTTC.

This rearrangement joins TRBV27 to TRBJ1-1; possibly TRBD1 for D (6 bases). The CDR3 length is 14 residues. Germline lookup yields CDR1 MNHEY and CDR2 SMNVEV (reference sequence). The ends were cut back, 6 bases at V and 11 bases at J, with 22 bases in the middle. CDR3 protein: CASRKQGSQTGAFF. CDR3 in DNA: TGTGCCAGCAGGAAACAGGGATCCCAAACAGGGGCTTTCTTT.

The CDR3 DNA follows: TGTGCCAGCGGGGGGGGAGGGCTCCAAGAGACCCAGTACTTC. The encoded protein is CASGGGGLQETQYF. The rearrangement uses TRBV6-5 and TRBJ2-5; 7 nucleotides match TRBD2. Trimming took 8 bases from V and 1 from J; bases not matched to a gene: 7. The germline V gene encodes CDR1 MNHEY and CDR2 SVGAGI. The CDR3 spans 14 residues.

The rearrangement links TRBV25-1 to TRBJ2-5; 8 bases are shared with TRBD2. J was trimmed by 5 bases and V by 3 bases; bases with no gene match: 8. CDR1 MGHDK and CDR2 SYGVNS come from the germline V gene. This CDR3 has 15 amino acids. The CDR3 spells CASSDPGGAGETQYF. CDR3 nucleotide sequence: TGTGCCAGCAGTGATCCCGGGGGGGCCGGGGAGACCCAGTACTTC.

This sequence joins TRBV11-2 and TRBJ2-2, with TRBD1 matching 7 bases. The germline V gene encodes CDR1 SGHAT and CDR2 FQNNGV. Germline trimming cut 4 bases from V and 1 base from J; bases unmatched to any gene: 6. The CDR3 runs to 16 residues. The CDR3 DNA reads as TGTGCCAGCAGCTCAGAGACAGGGAGGAACACCGGGGAGCTGTTTTTT. It yields the protein CASSSETGRNTGELFF.

J is TRBJ1-2 and V is TRBV7-9, with TRBD1 as a possible D gene (6 bases). CDR3 length: 14 residues. The V gene's germline CDR1 is SEHNR and CDR2 FQNEAQ (reference sequence). Trimming pared 3 bases from V and 3 bases from J, leaving 11 bases between. CDR3 DNA sequence: TGTGCCAGCAGCTTGTACAGGGTGTACTATGGCTACACCTTC. Its translation: CASSLYRVYYGYTF. The whole variable domain, remainder taken from reference TRBV7-9 and TRBJ1-2, is DTGVSQNPRHKITKRGQNVTFRCDPISEHNRLYWYRQTLGQGPEFLTYFQNEAQLEKSRLLSDRFSAERPKGSFSTLEIQRTEQGDSAMYLCASSLYRVYYGYTFGSGTRLTVV.

V gene TRBV5-1 combines with J gene TRBJ2-7, with 9 bases fitting TRBD2. Per germline, CDR1 SGHRS and CDR2 YFSETQ. The CDR3 loop spans 15 amino acids. V lost 0 bases, J lost 4 bases, and 5 bases stayed unmatched. CDR3 coding DNA: TGCGCCAGCAGCTTGGATAGCGGGGGTTGGTACGAGCAGTACTTC. Encoded protein: CASSLDSGGWYEQYF.

The chain employs TRBV19 and TRBJ2-2; D gene uncertain. The CDR3 has 14 residues. V gave up 6 bases and J gave up 2 bases, with 10 bases separating them. Germline values: CDR1 LNHDA, CDR2 SQIVND (reference sequence). CDR3 DNA sequence: TGTGCCAGTAGCCTGATGAGTAACACCGGGGAGCTGTTTTTT. This encodes CASSLMSNTGELFF.

This clone was detected once. V gene TRBV27 combines with J gene TRBJ2-1; 10 bases match TRBD2. V lost 7 bases, J lost 0 bases, and 6 bases stayed unmatched. The CDR3 totals 16 residues. In germline, CDR1 is MNHEY, CDR2 SMNVEV (reference sequence). DNA for the CDR3: TGTGCCAGCACCCTAGCGGGGGACTTCTCCTACAATGAGCAGTTCTTC. Protein product: CASTLAGDFSYNEQFF.

This chain connects TRBV5-1 to TRBJ2-1; possibly TRBD1 for D (5 bases). This CDR3 contains 13 residues. Germline V lookup: CDR1 SGHRS, CDR2 YFSETQ. Trimming pared 0 bases from V and 4 bases from J, leaving 5 bases between. The CDR3 protein is CASSLDRYNEQFF. The CDR3 coding sequence is TGCGCCAGCAGCTTGGACAGGTACAATGAGCAGTTCTTC.

The CDR3 sequence is CASSLAQGVYYGYTF. The DNA for the CDR3 is TGTGCCAGCAGCTTGGCACAGGGGGTTTACTATGGCTACACCTTC. The chain combines TRBV5-4 with TRBJ1-2; 8 bases match TRBD1. Germline V gene data show CDR1 as SGHNT and CDR2 as YYREEE (reference sequence). V lost 0 bases and J lost 3; bases outside the gene matches: 4. The length of the CDR3 is 15 residues.

The chain combines TRBV18 with TRBJ1-3; D not certain. With 4 bases removed from V and 1 base from J, the gap between germline ends came to 8 bases. This CDR3 contains 14 residues. The germline gives CDR1 KGHSH, CDR2 LQKENI. For the CDR3, the DNA is TGTGCCAGCTCACGAGACTCTTCTGGAAACACCATATATTTT. Protein sequence: CASSRDSSGNTIYF.